In this sample, the clone carrying this T cell receptor beta chain turned up a few times. Its specificity is unknown. Per the germline V gene, CDR1 is SGHNT and CDR2 is YYREEE (reference sequence). The junction had 7 bases not matched to a gene; V was cut back by 4 bases and J by 9 bases. This CDR3 has 14 amino acids. The sample belongs to a study of beta chain features in type 1 diabetes. Study-level points and caveats: Shorter TCRB CDR3s, moderately but significantly so, marked every one of the four CD4+ subsets in Type 1 diabetes patients. Naive, central memory and Treg TCRB repertoires appeared more alike in patients than in healthy donors.

CD45RO/CCR7/CD25/CD127/CD95/CD27 separated CD4+ naive, central memory, regulatory and stem cell-like memory cells by sorting. Every isolated RNA sample was fully reverse transcribed, so sequencing captured expressed TCRB transcripts. Using immunoSEQ multiplex PCR, the repertoire was profiled, and TCRdb retains in-frame clones only, with some absent. The table records a few hundred thousand clones, 14% of them present only once. This clonotype originated in a man aged 30 to 39 in good health. Sequencing was carried out using central memory CD4+ T cells from blood. This chain connects TRBV5-4 to TRBJ2-1; 10 bases are shared with TRBD1. The CDR3 bases are TGTGCCAGCAGCCCGGAGGGGGACAGGGGTGAGCAGTTCTTC. This encodes CASSPEGDRGEQFF.